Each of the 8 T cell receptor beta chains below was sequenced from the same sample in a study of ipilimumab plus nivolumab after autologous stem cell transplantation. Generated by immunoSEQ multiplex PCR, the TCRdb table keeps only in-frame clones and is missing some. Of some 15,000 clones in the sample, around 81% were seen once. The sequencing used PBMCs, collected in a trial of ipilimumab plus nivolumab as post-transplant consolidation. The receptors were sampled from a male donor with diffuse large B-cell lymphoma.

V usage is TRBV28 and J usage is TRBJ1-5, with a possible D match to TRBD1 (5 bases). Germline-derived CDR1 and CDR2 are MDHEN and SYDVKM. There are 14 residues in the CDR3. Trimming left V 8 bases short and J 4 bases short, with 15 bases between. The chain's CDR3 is CASGVLGANQPQHF. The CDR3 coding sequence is TGTGCCAGCGGGGTGCTAGGGGCGAATCAGCCCCAGCATTTT.

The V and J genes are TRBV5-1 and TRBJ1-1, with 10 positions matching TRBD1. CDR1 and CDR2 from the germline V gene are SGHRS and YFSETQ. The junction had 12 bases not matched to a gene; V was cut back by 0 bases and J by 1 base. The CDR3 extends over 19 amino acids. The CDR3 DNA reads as TGCGCCAGCAGCTTGGGGGGACAGGGGCGGTCTATACGGAACACTGAAGCTTTCTTT. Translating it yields CASSLGGQGRSIRNTEAFF.

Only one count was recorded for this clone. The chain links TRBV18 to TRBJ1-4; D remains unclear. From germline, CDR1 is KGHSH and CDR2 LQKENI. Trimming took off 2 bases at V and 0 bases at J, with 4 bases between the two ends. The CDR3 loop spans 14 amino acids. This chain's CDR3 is CASSPSATNEKLFF. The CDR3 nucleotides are TGTGCCAGCTCACCATCCGCAACTAATGAAAAACTGTTTTTT. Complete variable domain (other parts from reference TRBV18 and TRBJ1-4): NAGVMQNPRHLVRRRGQEARLRCSPMKGHSHVYWYRQLPEEGLKFMVYLQKENIIDESGMPKERFSAEFPKEGPSILRIQQVVRGDSAAYFCASSPSATNEKLFFGSGTQLSVL.

CDR3 nucleotide sequence: TGTGCCAGCAGCCCGACAGTTTCTGGAAACACCATATATTTT. It codes for CASSPTVSGNTIYF. V usage is TRBV5-6 and J usage is TRBJ1-3, with D tentatively TRBD1 (5 bases). The germline CDR1 and CDR2 sequences are SGHDT and YYEEEE. The V and J ends lost 4 bases and 1 base respectively, with 9 bases between them. There are 14 residues in the CDR3.

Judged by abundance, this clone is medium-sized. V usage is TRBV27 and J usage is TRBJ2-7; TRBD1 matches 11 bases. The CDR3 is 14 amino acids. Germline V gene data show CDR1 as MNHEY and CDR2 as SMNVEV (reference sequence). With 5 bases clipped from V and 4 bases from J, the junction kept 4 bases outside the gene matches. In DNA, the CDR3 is TGTGCCAGCAGTCTGGACAGGGGGCGATACGAGCAGTACTTC. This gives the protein CASSLDRGRYEQYF.

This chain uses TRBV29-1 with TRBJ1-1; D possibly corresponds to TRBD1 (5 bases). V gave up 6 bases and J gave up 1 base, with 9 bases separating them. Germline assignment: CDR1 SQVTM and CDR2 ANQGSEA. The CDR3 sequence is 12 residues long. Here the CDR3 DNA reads TGCAGCGTGGTACAGGCGAACACTGAAGCTTTCTTT. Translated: CSVVQANTEAFF.

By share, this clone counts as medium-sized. The CDR3 protein is CASSSPGTEAFF. The CDR3 region has the DNA TGTGCCAGCAGCTCTCCTGGCACTGAAGCTTTCTTT. The V and J genes are TRBV5-4 and TRBJ1-1; D remains unclear. Trimming cost V 3 bases and J 4 bases, with 7 bases left between them. Germline V gene data show CDR1 as SGHNT and CDR2 as YYREEE (reference sequence). This CDR3 has 12 residues.

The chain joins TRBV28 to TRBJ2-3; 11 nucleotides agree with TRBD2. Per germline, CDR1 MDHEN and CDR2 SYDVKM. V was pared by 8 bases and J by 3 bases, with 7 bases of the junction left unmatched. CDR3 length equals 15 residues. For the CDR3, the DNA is TGTGCCAGCCTGGCGACTAGCGGGGAGACAGATACGCAGTATTTT. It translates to CASLATSGETDTQYF.